The clone carrying this T cell receptor (beta chain) appeared once. Its antigen is still unknown. This specimen comes from a study of shared clonotypes between healthy human individuals. Generated by immunoSEQ multiplex PCR, the TCRdb table keeps only in-frame clones and is missing some. The sample lists about 520,000 clones, roughly 95% occurring once. Between the trimmed V and J ends, which lost 0 bases and 6 bases, there was a span of 9 bases. Germline CDR1 and CDR2: SGDLS and YYNGEE. The CDR3 consists of 14 residues. Study-wide findings and caveats: Between a few donors, naive CD4 clonotypes were shared at a level of around 4.8%.

The source is a woman between 25 and 40 years old in good health. Sequencing was performed on naive CD4+ T cells sorted from blood. As to subset: CD45RA+ positively selected. V gene TRBV9 combines with J gene TRBJ2-2; D possibly matches TRBD1 or TRBD2 (5 bases each). CDR3 sequence reads: CASSVERGAGELFF. The CDR3 DNA reads TGTGCCAGCAGCGTAGAGAGGGGAGCCGGGGAGCTGTTTTTT.